This TCR beta chain derives from a study of cytomegalovirus exposure and HLA in healthy donors (TCRdb year 2017). For the study in its entirety: According to an earlier analysis of 587 of the donors, 150 million to 200 million T cells yielded roughly 110 million unique TCR beta sequences and less than 300 Gb of sequence data. Across 300 to 500 genotyped donors of the cohort, an average of about 240,000 unique TCR beta nucleotide sequences per donor were sequenced, and approximately 19% of those sequences were non-productive. A later analysis re-analyzed previously published TCR beta repertoires from approximately 670 donors and added high-resolution HLA genotyping to study TCR occurrence patterns. The aim of the study was to test whether cataloging public T cell receptors could identify signatures of past pathogen exposure. Every repertoire in the discovery cohort had been generated on one and the same sequencing platform. To decide whether each TCR beta V gene segment behaved as functional or pseudogenic, an earlier analysis of several hundred of the donors relied on high-throughput TCR beta sequencing. Because of strong linkage in the cohort, roughly five DR-DQ haplotypes were treated as single units for association and clustering. The T cell repertoires of roughly 660 subjects were profiled by immunosequencing and related to cytomegalovirus serostatus. Besides the first cohort of around 700 subjects, a separate validation cohort made up of over 100 different subjects was used. The study combined high-throughput TCR immunosequencing, statistical association of individual TCRs with disease status, and machine learning to predict cytomegalovirus infection status. The number of donors typed differed by locus, with 629-630 for A, B, C, DRB1 and DQB1, roughly 550 for DQA1, nearly 610 for DPA1, and approximately 470 for DPB1. In the later analysis, no new phenotypic data were used to find candidate immune exposures; instead, reliance was placed on TCR beta sequences and their occurrence across donors. Roughly 310 gigabases of sequencing data and tens of millions of unique TCR sequences were included in an early release covering about 700 HLA-typed donors. Class I and class II HLA loci were covered by the typing at four-digit resolution. A later genetic analysis took genome-wide SNP genotypes for 398 of the 666 donors and used that subset as a discovery cohort. Of the roughly 390 genotyped donors, over 70% fell in the genetic ancestry cluster associated with self-reported Caucasian donors. Alongside the repertoire data, information on donor age, sex, ethnicity and CMV serostatus was compiled. The research as a whole found: According to a later analysis, most CMV-associated TCR beta chains appeared to be HLA-restricted, and the HLA associations seemed to be driven largely by CMV exposure. Because counts were too low, about 18 rarely observed V segments, including chromosome 9 orphons, were excluded from the earlier analysis of under 650 of the donors. This cohort had only TCR beta chains sequenced, and the lack of alpha or paired-chain data limited which features could be detected. In both the original and validation cohorts, the classifier was reported to diagnose cytomegalovirus status with high specificity and sensitivity. Correlated functional status among segregating V segments might reflect linkage disequilibrium, but an unknown experimental factor could not be ruled out. Specific HLA alleles were associated with 18,000 or so TCR beta sequences at a false discovery rate of 0.05 in a later analysis. Sequencing depth was assumed to be roughly uniform across donors in the presence/absence analyses, though that assumption may not hold. The study listed approximately 160 TCR beta chains as associated with cytomegalovirus. Compared with the roughly 720-donor mean, donors in an Asian-associated ancestry cluster had fewer N-insertions in productive TCRs, according to a later genetic analysis. Several of the top co-occurrence clusters appeared to be linked to parvovirus B19, influenza, CMV and Epstein-Barr virus, according to a later analysis. In an earlier analysis of fewer than 750 of the donors, most TCR beta V segments were observed in productive rearrangements about 90% or about 30% of the time, broadly matching IMGT annotations. Because HLA typing was missing for some donors at each locus, association tests included only the typed subset. It was suggested by the authors that the approach could potentially be generalized to other disease states and immunological phenotypes. Across donors, most TCR sequences were observed very rarely, whereas some public TCRs were present in many individuals. A later analysis found that HLA-associated TCR beta chains were more clonally expanded and had lower generation probabilities than equally common non-associated chains. A later analysis found that TCR association rates varied across HLA loci, with DRB1 alleles showing the most associated TCRs and HLA-C alleles the fewest. When HLA alleles, especially DR and DQ, strongly co-occurred, TCR associations were difficult to assign to individual alleles. A later genetic analysis associated a missense DCLRE1C variant with V-gene and J-gene trimming of TCR beta chains, and an independent cohort replicated the association. In vitro tests confirmed that three of the cytomegalovirus-associated TCR beta chains recognize cytomegalovirus antigens. Immune exposure information for the cohort was limited to CMV serostatus. A cluster of highly shared sequence variants was judged likely to be a technical artifact of the sequencing pipeline. A further reported finding was that TCR beta sequences accurately predicted the HLA-A and HLA-B alleles for most subjects in the first cohort.

The protocol used for the library was the immunoSEQ multiplex PCR assay. For the multiplex PCR, a mixture combining 60 forward primers for TCR Vbeta segments and 13 reverse primers for TCR Jbeta segments was used. Amplification of the CDR3 region of rearranged TCR beta genes was performed with a multiplex PCR assay on genomic DNA. On the Illumina HiSeq System, the amplified TCR beta libraries were sequenced as 87-base-pair reads. Concerning the study's data processing: A later analysis counted about 76 million unique TCR beta chains across the 670 or so repertoires, and 10 million to 11 million of these chains were shared by at least two donors. Raw reads were error-corrected and collapsed into unique sequences by a nearest-neighbor algorithm in which closely related sequences were merged to remove PCR and sequencing errors. Alignment of CDR3 sequences to IMGT reference sequences was used to assign V, D and J gene segments. For a sequence to be retained, a match of at least six nucleotides was required to both a V gene segment and a J gene segment. Rearrangements were classified as productive when the CDR3 lacked stop codons and remained in frame with V and J, and all other rearrangements were classified as non-productive. Following IMGT convention, CDR3 was defined as the stretch from the second conserved V-encoded cysteine to the conserved J-encoded phenylalanine. The earlier analysis of roughly 590 of the donors excluded sequences that lacked an unambiguous match to a single V gene segment. An earlier analysis of fewer than 750 of the donors classified V segments as functional when productive rearrangements were above 56.7% and as segregating when the standard deviation between donors was above 5%. A statistical classification framework was built to diagnose cytomegalovirus status from the catalog of TCR beta chain sequences. In a later analysis, V and J genes were assigned by comparing TCR nucleotide sequences against IMGT/GENE-DB human TR gene sequences. A later analysis assigned CDR3 sequences and most-parsimonious VDJ recombination scenarios with the TCRdist pipeline. A later analysis defined each TCR beta chain by its CDR3 amino acid sequence plus V-gene family, and excluded reads lacking a unique V-gene family. In a later analysis, 500 to 650 highly shared, low-generation-probability nucleotide sequences were removed to address suspected cross-contamination and a sequencing artifact. A later analysis calculated a clonal expansion index for each public chain from normalized within-repertoire ranks of inferred template counts. A later analysis computed generation probabilities with a VDJ recombination model fitted to out-of-frame rearrangements, and checked the results against IGoR. A later analysis scored TCR-TCR, TCR-HLA and TCR-CMV co-occurrence with hypergeometric tests, applying a repertoire-size bias correction to TCR pairs. In a later analysis, false discovery rates were estimated by permuting HLA or CMV assignments 20 times. In a later analysis, co-occurring TCRs were grouped using DBSCAN, and TCRdist sequence similarity was added for clustering within HLA-allele-positive subsets. Repertoires with fewer than 30,000 or more than 120,000 public chains, plus five repertoires with anomalous nucleotide sharing, were excluded from co-occurrence clustering. The immuneACCESS repertoire file appears here via TCRdb, limited to in-frame rearrangements. These files lack a portion of the clones; in checked studies, under half of the deficit traces to unresolved V genes, and the cause of the others is not known. V, J and clone size derive from that table, while D and trimming were established from the DNA sequence. This sample lists 110,000 to 150,000 clones; roughly 77% were detected once. The top ten hold about 3.1% of the sample.

The cohort comprised more than 550 healthy bone marrow donors. At the time of sampling, every cohort member was nominally healthy, though immune exposures that went unrecorded were likely present. The donor tested CMV seronegative, placing the donor among the 352 seronegative members of the cohort. Each donor provided a peripheral blood sample, and peripheral blood mononuclear cells were used for TCR beta sequencing. The Qiagen DNeasy Blood Extraction Kit was used to extract genomic DNA from the blood cell samples. On this clone itself: It lacks a known antigen. No much larger clonotype is one base removed from it; base qualities were not supplied.

This TCR was sampled from a female donor in good health and CMV-seronegative. Sample: PBMCs.

The CDR3 is CASRTSGTGELFF. The nucleotide sequence reads as follows: TGTGCCAGCAGAACTAGCGGGACCGGGGAGCTGTTTTTT. The sequence is built from TRBV2 and TRBJ2-2; 9 bases in the junction line up with TRBD2. In the germline V gene, CDR1 corresponds to SNHLY and CDR2 to FYNNEI. Inclusive of the bounding cysteine and phenylalanine, the CDR3 is 13 residues long. Only the CDR3 part of the read is kept: 39 bases, read in frame from the first base. V is trimmed back by 6 bases and J by 5 bases, and the junction contains 1 base that no gene match accounts for.